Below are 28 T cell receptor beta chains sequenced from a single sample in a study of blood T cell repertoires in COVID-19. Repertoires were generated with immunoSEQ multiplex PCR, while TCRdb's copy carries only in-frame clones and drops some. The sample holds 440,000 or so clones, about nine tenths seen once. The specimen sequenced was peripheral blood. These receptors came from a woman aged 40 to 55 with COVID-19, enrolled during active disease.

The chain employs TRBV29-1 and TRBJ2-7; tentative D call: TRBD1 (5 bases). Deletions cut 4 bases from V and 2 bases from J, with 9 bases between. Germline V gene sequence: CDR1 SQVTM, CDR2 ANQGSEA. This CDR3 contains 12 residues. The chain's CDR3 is CSVARAPYEQYF. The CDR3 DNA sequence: TGCAGCGTTGCCAGGGCACCCTACGAGCAGTACTTC.

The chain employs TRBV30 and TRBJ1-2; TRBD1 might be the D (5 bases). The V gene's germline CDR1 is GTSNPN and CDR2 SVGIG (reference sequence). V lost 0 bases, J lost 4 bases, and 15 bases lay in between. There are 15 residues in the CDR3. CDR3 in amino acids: CAWSVQVSPGYGYTF. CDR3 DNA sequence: TGTGCCTGGAGTGTACAGGTCAGCCCGGGCTATGGCTACACCTTC.

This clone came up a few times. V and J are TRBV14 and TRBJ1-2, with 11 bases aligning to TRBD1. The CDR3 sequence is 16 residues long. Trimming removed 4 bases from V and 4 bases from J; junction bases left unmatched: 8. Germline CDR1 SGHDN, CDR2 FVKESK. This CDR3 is CASSPRGQGVSYGYTF. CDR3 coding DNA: TGTGCCAGCAGCCCAAGGGGACAGGGGGTCAGCTATGGCTACACCTTC.

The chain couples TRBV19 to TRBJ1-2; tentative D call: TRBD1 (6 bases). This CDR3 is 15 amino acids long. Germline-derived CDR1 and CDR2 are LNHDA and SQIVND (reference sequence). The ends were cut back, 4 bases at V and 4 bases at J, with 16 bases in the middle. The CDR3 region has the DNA TGTGCCAGTAGTAGGCTACAGGGATTTAGCTATGGCTACACCTTC. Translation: CASSRLQGFSYGYTF.

In nucleotides, the CDR3 is TGTGCCAGCAGCTTAACCCGGAATGAGCAGTTCTTC. Its protein is CASSLTRNEQFF. The J gene is TRBJ2-1, the V gene TRBV7-3; no clear D. This CDR3 contains 12 residues. V was shortened by 0 bases and J by 7 bases, with 4 bases between the two germline ends. Germline V CDR1 and CDR2: SGHTA, FQGTGA.

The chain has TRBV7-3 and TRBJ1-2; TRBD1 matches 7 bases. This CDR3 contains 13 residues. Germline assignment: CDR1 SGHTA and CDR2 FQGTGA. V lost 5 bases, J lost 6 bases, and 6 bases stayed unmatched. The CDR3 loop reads CASSPDREHGYTF. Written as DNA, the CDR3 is TGTGCCAGCAGCCCAGACAGGGAACATGGCTACACCTTC.

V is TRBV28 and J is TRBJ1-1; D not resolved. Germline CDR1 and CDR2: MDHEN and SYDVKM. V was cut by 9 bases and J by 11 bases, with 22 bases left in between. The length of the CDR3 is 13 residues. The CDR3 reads CASTQASDRGAFF. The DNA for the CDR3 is TGTGCCAGTACGCAGGCGTCCGATCGTGGGGCTTTCTTT.

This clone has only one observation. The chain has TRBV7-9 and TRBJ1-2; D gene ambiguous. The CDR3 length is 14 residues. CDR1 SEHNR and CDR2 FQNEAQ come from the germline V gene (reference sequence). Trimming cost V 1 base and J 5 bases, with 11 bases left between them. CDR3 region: CASSLEEGGYGYTF. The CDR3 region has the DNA TGTGCCAGCAGCTTAGAGGAGGGAGGGTATGGCTACACCTTC.

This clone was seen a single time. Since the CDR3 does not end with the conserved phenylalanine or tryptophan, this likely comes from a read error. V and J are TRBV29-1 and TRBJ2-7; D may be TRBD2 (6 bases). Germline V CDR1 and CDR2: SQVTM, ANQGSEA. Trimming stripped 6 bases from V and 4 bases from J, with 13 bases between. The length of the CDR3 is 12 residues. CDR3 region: CSVTPRGYEQYL. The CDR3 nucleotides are TGCAGCGTCACCCCGCGGGGTTACGAGCAGTACCTC.

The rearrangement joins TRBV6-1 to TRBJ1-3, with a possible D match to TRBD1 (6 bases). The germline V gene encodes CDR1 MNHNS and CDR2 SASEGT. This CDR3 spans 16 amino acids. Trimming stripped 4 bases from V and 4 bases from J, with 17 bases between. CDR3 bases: TGTGCCAGCAGTGGACCAACAGGGATAGCCGGAAACACCATATATTTT. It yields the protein CASSGPTGIAGNTIYF.

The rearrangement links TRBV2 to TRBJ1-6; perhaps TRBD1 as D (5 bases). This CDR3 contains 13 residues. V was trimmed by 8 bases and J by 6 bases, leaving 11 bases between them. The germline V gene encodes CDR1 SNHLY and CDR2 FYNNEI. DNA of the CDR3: TGTGCCAGCTCGCGGGGCACTAATTCACCCCTCCACTTT. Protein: CASSRGTNSPLHF.

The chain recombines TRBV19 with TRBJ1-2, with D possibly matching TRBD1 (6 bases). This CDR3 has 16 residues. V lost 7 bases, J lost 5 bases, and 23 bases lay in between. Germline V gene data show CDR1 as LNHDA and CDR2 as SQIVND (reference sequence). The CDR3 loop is CASNPGQGRIGYGYTF. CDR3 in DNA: TGTGCCAGTAACCCCGGGCAGGGGCGGATAGGATATGGCTACACCTTC.

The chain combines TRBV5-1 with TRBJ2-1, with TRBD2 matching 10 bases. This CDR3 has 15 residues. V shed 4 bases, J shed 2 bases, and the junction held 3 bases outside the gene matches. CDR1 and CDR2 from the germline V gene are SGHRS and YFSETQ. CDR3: CASSPSGGAYNEQFF. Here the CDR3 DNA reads TGCGCCAGCAGCCCTAGCGGGGGCGCCTACAATGAGCAGTTCTTC. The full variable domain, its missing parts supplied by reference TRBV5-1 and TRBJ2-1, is KAGVTQTPRYLIKTRGQQVTLSCSPISGHRSVSWYQQTPGQGLQFLFEYFSETQRNKGNFPGRFSGRQFSNSRSEMNVSTLELGDSALYLCASSPSGGAYNEQFFGPGTRLTVL.

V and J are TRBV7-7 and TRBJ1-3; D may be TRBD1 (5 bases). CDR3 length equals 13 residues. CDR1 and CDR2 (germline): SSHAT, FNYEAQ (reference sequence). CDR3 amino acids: CASAGNLGNTIYF. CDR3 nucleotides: TGTGCTAGCGCAGGGAACCTTGGAAACACCATATATTTT.

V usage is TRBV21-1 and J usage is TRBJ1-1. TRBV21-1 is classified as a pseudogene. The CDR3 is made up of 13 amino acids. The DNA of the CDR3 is TGTGCCAGCAGAGGTGGGAAGAGGGCTGAAGCTTTCTTT. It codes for CASRGGKRAEAFF.

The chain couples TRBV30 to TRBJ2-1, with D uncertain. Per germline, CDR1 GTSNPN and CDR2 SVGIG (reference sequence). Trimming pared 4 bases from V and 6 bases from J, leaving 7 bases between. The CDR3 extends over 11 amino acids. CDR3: CAWMYSNEQFF. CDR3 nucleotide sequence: TGTGCCTGGATGTACAGCAATGAGCAGTTCTTC.

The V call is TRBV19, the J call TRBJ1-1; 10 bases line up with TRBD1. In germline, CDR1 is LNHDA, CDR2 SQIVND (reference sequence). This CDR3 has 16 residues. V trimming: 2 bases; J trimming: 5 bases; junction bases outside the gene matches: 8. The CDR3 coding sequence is TGTGCCAGTAGTATACCGGGACAGGGGTATGTAACTGAAGCTTTCTTT. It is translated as CASSIPGQGYVTEAFF. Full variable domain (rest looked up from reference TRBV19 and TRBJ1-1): DGGITQSPKYLFRKEGQNVTLSCEQNLNHDAMYWYRQDPGQGLRLIYYSQIVNDFQKGDIAEGYSVSREKKESFPLTVTSAQKNPTAFYLCASSIPGQGYVTEAFFGQGTRLTVV.

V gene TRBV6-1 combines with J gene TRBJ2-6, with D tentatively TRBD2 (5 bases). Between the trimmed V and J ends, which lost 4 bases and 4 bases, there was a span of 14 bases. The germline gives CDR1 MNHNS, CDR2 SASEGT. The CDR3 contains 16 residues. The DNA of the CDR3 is TGTGCCAGCAGTGCCTCGACTAATACAGGGGCCAACGTCCTGACTTTC. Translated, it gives CASSASTNTGANVLTF.

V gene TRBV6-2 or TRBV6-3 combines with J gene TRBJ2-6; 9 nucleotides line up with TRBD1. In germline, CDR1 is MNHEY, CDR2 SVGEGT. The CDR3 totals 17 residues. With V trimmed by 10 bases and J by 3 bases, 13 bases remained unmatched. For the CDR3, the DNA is TGTGCCACCAGCAGCCTTGGACAGGGGCGTGGGGCCAACGTCCTGACTTTC. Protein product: CATSSLGQGRGANVLTF.

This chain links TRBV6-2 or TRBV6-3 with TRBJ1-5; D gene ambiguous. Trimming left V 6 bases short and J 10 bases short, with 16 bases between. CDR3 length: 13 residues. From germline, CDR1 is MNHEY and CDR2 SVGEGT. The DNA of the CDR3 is TGTGCCAGCAGCAATCTTCTTCCCCTTCCCCAGCATTTT. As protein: CASSNLLPLPQHF.

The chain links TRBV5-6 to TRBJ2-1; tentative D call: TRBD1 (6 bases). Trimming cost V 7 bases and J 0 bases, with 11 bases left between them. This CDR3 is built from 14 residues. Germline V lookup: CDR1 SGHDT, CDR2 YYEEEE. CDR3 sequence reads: CASLRDTSYNEQFF. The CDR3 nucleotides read TGTGCCAGCCTCCGGGACACCTCCTACAATGAGCAGTTCTTC.

CDR3 sequence (DNA): TGTGCCTGGAGTCAATTTACGGGCAGGGGGCCCCCCTATGGCTACACCTTC. It encodes CAWSQFTGRGPPYGYTF. V usage is TRBV30 and J usage is TRBJ1-2, with 8 bases identical to TRBD1. From germline, CDR1 is GTSNPN and CDR2 SVGIG (reference sequence). The CDR3 is made up of 17 amino acids. Trimming at V came to 2 bases and at J to 4 bases, leaving 15 bases not matched to a gene.

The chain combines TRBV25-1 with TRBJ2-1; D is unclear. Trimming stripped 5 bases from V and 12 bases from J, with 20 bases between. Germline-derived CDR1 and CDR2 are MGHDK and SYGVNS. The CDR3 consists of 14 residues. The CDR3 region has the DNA TGTGCCAGCAGTCTTATATTAGCCGGATTGGGGCAGTTCTTC. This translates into CASSLILAGLGQFF. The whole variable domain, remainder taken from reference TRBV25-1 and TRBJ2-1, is EADIYQTPRYLVIGTGKKITLECSQTMGHDKMYWYQQDPGMELHLIHYSYGVNSTEKGDLSSESTVSRIRTEHFPLTLESARPSHTSQYLCASSLILAGLGQFFGPGTRLTVL.

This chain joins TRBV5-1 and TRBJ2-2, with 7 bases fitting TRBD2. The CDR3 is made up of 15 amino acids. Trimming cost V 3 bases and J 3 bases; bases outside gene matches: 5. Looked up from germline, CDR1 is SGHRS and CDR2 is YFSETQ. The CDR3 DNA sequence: TGCGCCAGCAGCTCGGGACTACGGTACACCGGGGAGCTGTTTTTT. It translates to CASSSGLRYTGELFF. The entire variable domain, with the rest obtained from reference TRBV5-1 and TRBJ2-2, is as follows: KAGVTQTPRYLIKTRGQQVTLSCSPISGHRSVSWYQQTPGQGLQFLFEYFSETQRNKGNFPGRFSGRQFSNSRSEMNVSTLELGDSALYLCASSSGLRYTGELFFGEGSRLTVL.

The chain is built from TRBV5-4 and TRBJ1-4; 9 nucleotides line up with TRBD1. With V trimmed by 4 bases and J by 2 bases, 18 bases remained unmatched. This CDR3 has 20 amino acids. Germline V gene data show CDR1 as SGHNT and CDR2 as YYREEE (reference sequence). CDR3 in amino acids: CASSLTKTRDRVSTNEKLFF. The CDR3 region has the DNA TGTGCCAGCAGCCTAACCAAAACCCGGGACAGGGTTTCGACTAATGAAAAACTGTTTTTT.

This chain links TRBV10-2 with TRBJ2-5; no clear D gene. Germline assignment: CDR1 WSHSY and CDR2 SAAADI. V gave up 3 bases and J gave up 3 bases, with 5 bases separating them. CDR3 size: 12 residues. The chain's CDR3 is CASSDSKETQYF. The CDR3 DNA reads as TGCGCCAGCAGTGACAGTAAAGAGACCCAGTACTTC.

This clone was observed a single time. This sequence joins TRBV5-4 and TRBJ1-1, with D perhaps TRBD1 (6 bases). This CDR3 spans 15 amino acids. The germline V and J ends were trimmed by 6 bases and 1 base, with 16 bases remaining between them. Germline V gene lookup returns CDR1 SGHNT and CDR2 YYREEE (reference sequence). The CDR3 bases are TGTGCCAGCACCCCCTTCGGACAGAGGAACACTGAAGCTTTCTTT. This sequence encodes CASTPFGQRNTEAFF.

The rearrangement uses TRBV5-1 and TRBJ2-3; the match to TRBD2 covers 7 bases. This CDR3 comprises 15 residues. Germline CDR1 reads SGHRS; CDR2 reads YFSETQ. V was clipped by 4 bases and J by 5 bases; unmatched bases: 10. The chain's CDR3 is CASSPGGLTGDTQYF. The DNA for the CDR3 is TGCGCCAGCAGCCCGGGAGGCTTGACGGGAGATACGCAGTATTTT.